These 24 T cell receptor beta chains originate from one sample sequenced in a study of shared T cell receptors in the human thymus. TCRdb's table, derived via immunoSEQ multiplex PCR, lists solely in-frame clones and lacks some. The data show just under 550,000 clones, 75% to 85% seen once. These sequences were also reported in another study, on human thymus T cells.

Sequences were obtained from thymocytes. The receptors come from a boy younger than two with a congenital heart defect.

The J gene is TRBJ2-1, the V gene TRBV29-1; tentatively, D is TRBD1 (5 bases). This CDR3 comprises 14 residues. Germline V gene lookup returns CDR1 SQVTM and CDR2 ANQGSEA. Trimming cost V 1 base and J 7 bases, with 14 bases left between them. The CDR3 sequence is CSVEGGDPANEQFF. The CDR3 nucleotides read TGCAGCGTTGAAGGGGGCGACCCTGCGAATGAGCAGTTCTTC.

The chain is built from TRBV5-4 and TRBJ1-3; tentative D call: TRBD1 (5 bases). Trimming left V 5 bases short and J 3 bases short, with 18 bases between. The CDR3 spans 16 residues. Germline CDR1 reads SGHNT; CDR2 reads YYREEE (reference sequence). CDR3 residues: CASSRRGSFSGNTIYF. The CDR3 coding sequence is TGTGCCAGCAGTCGACGGGGGAGCTTTAGTGGAAACACCATATATTTT. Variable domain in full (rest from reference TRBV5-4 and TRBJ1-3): ETGVTQSPTHLIKTRGQQVTLRCSSQSGHNTVSWYQQALGQGPQFIFQYYREEENGRGNFPPRFSGLQFPNYSSELNVNALELDDSALYLCASSRRGSFSGNTIYFGEGSWLTVV.

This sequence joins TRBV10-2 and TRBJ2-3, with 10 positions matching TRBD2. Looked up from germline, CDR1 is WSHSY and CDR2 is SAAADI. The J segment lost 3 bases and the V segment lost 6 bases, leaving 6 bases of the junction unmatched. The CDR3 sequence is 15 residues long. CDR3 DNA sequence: TGCGCCAGCAGCTGCAAGACTAGCGGGACAGATACGCAGTATTTT. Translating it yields CASSCKTSGTDTQYF.

The CDR3 sequence is CASSPTPNYGYTF. The CDR3, as DNA: TGTGCCAGCAGTCCCACACCGAACTATGGCTACACCTTC. The V and J genes are TRBV28 and TRBJ1-2, with no clear D. Trimming removed 5 bases from V and 2 bases from J, with 9 bases in between. Germline CDR1 reads MDHEN; CDR2 reads SYDVKM. The CDR3 length is 13 residues.

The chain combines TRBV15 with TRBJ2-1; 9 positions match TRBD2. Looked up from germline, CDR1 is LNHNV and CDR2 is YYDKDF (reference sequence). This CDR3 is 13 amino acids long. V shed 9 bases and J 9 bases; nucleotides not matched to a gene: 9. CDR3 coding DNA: TGTGCCACTCTAGCGGGGACCAGTGGTGAGCAGTTCTTC. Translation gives CATLAGTSGEQFF.

The CDR3 DNA sequence: TGTGCCAGCAGCGTGGAGGGAAGGGTTAGCGGGAGGTTCGCCGGGGAGCTGTTTTTT. It yields the protein CASSVEGRVSGRFAGELFF. The chain links TRBV9 to TRBJ2-2; the match to TRBD2 covers 10 bases. The trim removed 2 bases at V and 6 bases at J, leaving 16 bases unmatched. The CDR3 has 19 residues. Germline V gene sequence: CDR1 SGDLS, CDR2 YYNGEE.

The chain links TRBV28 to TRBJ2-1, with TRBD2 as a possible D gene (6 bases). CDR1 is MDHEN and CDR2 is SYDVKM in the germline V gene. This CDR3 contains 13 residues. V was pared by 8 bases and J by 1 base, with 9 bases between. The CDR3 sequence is CASRDSSYNEQFF. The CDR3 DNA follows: TGTGCCAGCCGGGACTCTTCCTACAATGAGCAGTTCTTC.

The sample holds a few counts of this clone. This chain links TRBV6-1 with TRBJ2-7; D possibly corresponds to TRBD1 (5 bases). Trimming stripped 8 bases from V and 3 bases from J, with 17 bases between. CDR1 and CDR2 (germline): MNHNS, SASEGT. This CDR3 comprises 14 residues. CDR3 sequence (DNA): TGTGCCAGCGGAGCGTGTGGGGCGAGCTACGAGCAGTACTTC. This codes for CASGACGASYEQYF.

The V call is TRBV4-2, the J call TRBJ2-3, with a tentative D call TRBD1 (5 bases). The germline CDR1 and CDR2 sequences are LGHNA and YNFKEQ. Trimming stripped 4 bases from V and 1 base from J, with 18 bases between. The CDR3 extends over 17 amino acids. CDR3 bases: TGTGCCAGCAGCCCTTCCACACACAGGAATCGCACAGATACGCAGTATTTT. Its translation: CASSPSTHRNRTDTQYF.

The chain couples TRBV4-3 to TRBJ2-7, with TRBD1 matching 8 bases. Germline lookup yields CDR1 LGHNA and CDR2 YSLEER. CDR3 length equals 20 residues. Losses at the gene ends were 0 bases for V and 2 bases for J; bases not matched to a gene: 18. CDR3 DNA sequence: TGCGCCAGCAGCCAAGACCCAGATCGCCTACGGGACAGGCGGACCTACGAGCAGTACTTC. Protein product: CASSQDPDRLRDRRTYEQYF.

The CDR3, as DNA: TGTGCCAGCAGTTCCTCGAAGGGACTAGCGGGAGCTCCCGAGCAGTACTTC. Residues: CASSSSKGLAGAPEQYF. The rearrangement links TRBV28 to TRBJ2-7; 14 positions match TRBD2. Germline V gene lookup returns CDR1 MDHEN and CDR2 SYDVKM. The CDR3 runs 17 residues. Trimming cost V 4 bases and J 6 bases; bases outside gene matches: 11. The full variable domain, with the rest looked up from reference TRBV28 and TRBJ2-7, is DVKVTQSSRYLVKRTGEKVFLECVQDMDHENMFWYRQDPGLGLRLIYFSYDVKMKEKGDIPEGYSVSREKKERFSLILESASTNQTSMYLCASSSSKGLAGAPEQYFGPGTRLTVT.

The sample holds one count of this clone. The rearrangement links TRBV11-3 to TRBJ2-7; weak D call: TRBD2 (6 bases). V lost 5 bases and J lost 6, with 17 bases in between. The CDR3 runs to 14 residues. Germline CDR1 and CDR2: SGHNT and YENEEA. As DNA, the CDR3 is TGTGCCAGCAGCCAATTAGCGGCCGGGGGCGAGCAGTACTTC. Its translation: CASSQLAAGGEQYF.

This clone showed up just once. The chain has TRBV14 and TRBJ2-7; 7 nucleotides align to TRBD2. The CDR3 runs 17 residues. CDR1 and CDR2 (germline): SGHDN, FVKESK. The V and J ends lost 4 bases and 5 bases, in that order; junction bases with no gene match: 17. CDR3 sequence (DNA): TGTGCCAGCAGCCGGAGGGAGGGACTATGGGGAATCCACGAGCAGTACTTC. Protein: CASSRREGLWGIHEQYF.

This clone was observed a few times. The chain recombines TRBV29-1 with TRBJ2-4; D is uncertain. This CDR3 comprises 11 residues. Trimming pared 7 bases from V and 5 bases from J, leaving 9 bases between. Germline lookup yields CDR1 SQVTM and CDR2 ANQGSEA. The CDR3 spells CSASSQNIQYF. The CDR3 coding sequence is TGCAGCGCCTCCTCCCAAAACATTCAGTACTTC.

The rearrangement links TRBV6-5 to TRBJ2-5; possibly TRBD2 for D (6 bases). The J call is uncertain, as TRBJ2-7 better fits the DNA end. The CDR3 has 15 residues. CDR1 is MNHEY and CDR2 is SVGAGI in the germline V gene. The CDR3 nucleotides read TGTGCCAGCACGACTCCCGGGACTGAAACCTACGAGCAGTACTTC. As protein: CASTTPGTETYEQYF.

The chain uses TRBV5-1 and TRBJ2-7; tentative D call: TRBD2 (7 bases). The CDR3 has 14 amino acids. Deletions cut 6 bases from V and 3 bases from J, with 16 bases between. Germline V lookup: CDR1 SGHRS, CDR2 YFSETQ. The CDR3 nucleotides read TGCGCCAGCACCCCGTCGGGGGGCGGCTACGAGCAGTACTTC. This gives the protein CASTPSGGGYEQYF. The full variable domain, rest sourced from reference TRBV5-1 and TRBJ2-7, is KAGVTQTPRYLIKTRGQQVTLSCSPISGHRSVSWYQQTPGQGLQFLFEYFSETQRNKGNFPGRFSGRQFSNSRSEMNVSTLELGDSALYLCASTPSGGGYEQYFGPGTRLTVT.

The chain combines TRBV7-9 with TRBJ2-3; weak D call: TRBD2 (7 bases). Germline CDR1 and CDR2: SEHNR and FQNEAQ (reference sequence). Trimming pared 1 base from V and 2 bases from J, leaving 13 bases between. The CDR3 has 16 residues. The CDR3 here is CASSLGGGLHTDTQYF. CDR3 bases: TGTGCCAGCAGCTTAGGGGGGGGCCTCCACACAGATACGCAGTATTTT.

The CDR3 loop reads CASLDRGNTGELFF. CDR3 coding DNA: TGTGCCAGCCTCGACAGGGGAAACACCGGGGAGCTGTTTTTT. The chain links TRBV27 to TRBJ2-2; 8 positions match TRBD1. With V trimmed by 8 bases and J by 2 bases, 4 bases remained unmatched. The germline V gene encodes CDR1 MNHEY and CDR2 SMNVEV (reference sequence). CDR3 length equals 14 residues.

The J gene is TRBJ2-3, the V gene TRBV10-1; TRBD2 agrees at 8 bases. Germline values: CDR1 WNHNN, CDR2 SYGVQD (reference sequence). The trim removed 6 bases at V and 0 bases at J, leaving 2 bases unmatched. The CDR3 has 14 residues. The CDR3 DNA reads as TGCGCCAGCAGGCCTAGCGGGAGCACAGATACGCAGTATTTT. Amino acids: CASRPSGSTDTQYF.

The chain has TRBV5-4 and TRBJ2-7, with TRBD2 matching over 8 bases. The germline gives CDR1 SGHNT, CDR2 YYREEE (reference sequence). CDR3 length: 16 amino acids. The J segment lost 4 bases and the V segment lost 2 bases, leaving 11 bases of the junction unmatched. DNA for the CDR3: TGTGCCAGCAGCTTATTCCTCCGCGGGAGGATTTACGAGCAGTACTTC. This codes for CASSLFLRGRIYEQYF. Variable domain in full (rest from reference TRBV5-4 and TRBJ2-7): ETGVTQSPTHLIKTRGQQVTLRCSSQSGHNTVSWYQQALGQGPQFIFQYYREEENGRGNFPPRFSGLQFPNYSSELNVNALELDDSALYLCASSLFLRGRIYEQYFGPGTRLTVT.

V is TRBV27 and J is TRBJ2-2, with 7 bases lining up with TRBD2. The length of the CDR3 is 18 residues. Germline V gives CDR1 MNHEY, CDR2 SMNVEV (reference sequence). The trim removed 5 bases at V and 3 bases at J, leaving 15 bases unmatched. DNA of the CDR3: TGTGCCAGCAGTCCCCGCCGACTAGCCAAAAGGGACACCGGGGAGCTGTTTTTT. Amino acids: CASSPRRLAKRDTGELFF.

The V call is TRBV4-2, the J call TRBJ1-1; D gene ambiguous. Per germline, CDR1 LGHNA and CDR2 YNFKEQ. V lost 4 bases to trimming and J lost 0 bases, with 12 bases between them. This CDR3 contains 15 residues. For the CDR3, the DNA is TGTGCCAGCAGCCCTGACAAGAGAATGAACACTGAAGCTTTCTTT. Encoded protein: CASSPDKRMNTEAFF.

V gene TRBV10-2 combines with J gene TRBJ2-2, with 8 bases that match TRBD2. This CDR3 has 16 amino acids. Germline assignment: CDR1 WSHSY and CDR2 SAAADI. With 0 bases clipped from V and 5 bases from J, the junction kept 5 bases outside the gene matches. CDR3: CASSESKREWTGELFF. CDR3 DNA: TGCGCCAGCAGTGAGTCGAAGCGGGAGTGGACCGGGGAGCTGTTTTTT.

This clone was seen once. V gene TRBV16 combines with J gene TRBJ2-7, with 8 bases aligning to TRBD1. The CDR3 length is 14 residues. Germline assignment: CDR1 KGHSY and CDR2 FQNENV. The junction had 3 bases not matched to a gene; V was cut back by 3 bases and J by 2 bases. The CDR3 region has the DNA TGTGCCAGCAGCCATCAGGACAGGGCCTACGAGCAGTACTTC. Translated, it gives CASSHQDRAYEQYF.